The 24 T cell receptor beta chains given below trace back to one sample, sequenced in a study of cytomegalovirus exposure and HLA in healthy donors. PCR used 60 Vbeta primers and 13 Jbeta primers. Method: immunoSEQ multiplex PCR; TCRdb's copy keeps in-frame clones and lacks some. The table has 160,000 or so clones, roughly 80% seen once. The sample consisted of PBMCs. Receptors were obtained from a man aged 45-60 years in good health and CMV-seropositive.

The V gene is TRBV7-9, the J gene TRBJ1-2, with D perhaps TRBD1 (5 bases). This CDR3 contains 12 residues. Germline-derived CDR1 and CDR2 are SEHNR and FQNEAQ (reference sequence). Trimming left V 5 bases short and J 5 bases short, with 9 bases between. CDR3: CASSQGRYGYTF. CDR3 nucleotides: TGTGCCAGCAGCCAGGGAAGGTATGGCTACACCTTC.

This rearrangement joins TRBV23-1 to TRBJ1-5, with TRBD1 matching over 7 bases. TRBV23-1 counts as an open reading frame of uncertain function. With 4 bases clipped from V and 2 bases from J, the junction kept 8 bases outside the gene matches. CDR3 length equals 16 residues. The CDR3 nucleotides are TGCGCCAGCAGTCGGATTCTCGGGACAGGCAATCAGCCCCAGCATTTT. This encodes CASSRILGTGNQPQHF.

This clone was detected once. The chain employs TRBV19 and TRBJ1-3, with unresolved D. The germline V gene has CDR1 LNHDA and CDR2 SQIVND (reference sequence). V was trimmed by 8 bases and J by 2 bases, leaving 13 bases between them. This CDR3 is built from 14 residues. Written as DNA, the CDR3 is TGTGCCAGTTTTCGTTGGAGTACTGGAAACACCATATATTTT. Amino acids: CASFRWSTGNTIYF.

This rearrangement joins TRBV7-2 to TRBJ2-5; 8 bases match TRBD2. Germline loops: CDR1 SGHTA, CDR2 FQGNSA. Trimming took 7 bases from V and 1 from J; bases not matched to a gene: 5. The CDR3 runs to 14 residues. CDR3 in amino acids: CASTLGGAQETQYF. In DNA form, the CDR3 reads TGTGCCAGCACCCTCGGGGGGGCCCAAGAGACCCAGTACTTC.

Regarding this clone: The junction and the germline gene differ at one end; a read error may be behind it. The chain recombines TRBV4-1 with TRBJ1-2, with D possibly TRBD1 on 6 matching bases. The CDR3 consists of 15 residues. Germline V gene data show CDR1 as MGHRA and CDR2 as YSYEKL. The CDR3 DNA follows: TGTGCCAGCAGCCAAGATCCAGTACAGGGTACTGGCTACACCTTC. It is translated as CASSQDPVQGTGYTF.

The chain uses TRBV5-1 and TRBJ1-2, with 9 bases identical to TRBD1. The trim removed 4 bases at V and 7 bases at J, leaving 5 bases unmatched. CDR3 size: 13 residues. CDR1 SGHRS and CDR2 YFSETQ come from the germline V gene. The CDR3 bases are TGCGCCAGCAGCCACGGGACAGGGCTTGGCTACACCTTC. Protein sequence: CASSHGTGLGYTF.

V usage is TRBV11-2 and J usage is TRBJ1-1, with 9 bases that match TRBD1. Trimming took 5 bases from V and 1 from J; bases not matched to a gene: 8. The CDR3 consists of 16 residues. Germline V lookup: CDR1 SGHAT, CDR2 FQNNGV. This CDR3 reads CASSPSDRGPNTEAFF. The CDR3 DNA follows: TGTGCCAGCAGCCCTTCGGACAGGGGTCCGAACACTGAAGCTTTCTTT.

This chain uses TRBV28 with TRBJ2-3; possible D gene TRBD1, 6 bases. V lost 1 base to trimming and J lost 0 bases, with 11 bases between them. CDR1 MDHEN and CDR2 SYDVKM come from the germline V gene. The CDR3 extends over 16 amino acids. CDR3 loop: CASSLSLGASTDTQYF. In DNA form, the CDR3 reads TGTGCCAGCAGTTTATCGCTGGGGGCCAGCACAGATACGCAGTATTTT.

Here the CDR3 reads CSVSDRNTEAFF. The DNA of the CDR3 is TGCAGCGTTTCGGACAGGAACACTGAAGCTTTCTTT. The rearrangement joins TRBV29-1 to TRBJ1-1, with D perhaps TRBD1 (6 bases). Deletions cut 5 bases from V and 1 base from J, with 8 bases between. Germline V gives CDR1 SQVTM, CDR2 ANQGSEA. The CDR3 covers 12 residues.

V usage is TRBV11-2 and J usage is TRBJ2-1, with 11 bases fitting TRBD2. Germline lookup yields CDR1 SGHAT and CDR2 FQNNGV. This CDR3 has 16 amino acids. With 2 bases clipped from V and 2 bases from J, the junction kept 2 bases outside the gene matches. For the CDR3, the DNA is TGTGCCAGCAGCTTATCTAGCGGGAGGACCTACAATGAGCAGTTCTTC. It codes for CASSLSSGRTYNEQFF.

The CDR3 is CASSSGTSGKPEISYNEQFF. The CDR3 DNA sequence: TGTGCCAGCAGTTCCGGGACTAGCGGGAAGCCCGAAATCTCCTACAATGAGCAGTTCTTC. The gene calls are TRBV27 and TRBJ2-1; 13 bases align to TRBD2. The junction had 12 bases not matched to a gene; V was cut back by 4 bases and J by 0 bases. The CDR3 loop spans 20 amino acids. Germline V CDR1 and CDR2: MNHEY, SMNVEV (reference sequence).

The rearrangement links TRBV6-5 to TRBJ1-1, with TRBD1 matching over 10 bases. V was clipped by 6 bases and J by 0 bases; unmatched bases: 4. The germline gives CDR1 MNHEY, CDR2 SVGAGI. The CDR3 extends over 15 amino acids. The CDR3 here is CASSSGTGVNTEAFF. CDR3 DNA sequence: TGTGCCAGCAGCTCGGGGACAGGGGTGAACACTGAAGCTTTCTTT.

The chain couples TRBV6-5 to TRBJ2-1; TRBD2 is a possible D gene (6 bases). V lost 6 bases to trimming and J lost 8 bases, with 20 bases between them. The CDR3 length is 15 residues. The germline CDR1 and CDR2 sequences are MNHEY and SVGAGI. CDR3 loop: CASRVGGTRAHEQFF. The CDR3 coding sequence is TGTGCCAGCAGGGTGGGGGGTACTAGGGCCCATGAGCAGTTCTTC.

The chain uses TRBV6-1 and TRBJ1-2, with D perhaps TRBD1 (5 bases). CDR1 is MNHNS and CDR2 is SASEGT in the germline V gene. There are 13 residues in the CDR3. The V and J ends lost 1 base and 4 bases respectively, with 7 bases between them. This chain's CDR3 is CASSEVGGYGYTF. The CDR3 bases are TGTGCCAGCAGTGAAGTGGGGGGCTATGGCTACACCTTC.

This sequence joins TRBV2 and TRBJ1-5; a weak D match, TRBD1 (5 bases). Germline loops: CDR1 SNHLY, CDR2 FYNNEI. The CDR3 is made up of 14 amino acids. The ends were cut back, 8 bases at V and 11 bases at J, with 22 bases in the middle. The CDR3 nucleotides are TGTGCCAGCGGGGCAGGGTGGAGTGATGGGACCCAGCATTTT. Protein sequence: CASGAGWSDGTQHF.

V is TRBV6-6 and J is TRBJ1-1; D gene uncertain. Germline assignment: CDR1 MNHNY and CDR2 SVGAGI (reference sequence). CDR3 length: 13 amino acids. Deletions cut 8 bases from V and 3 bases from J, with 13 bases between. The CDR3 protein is CASARDVDTEAFF. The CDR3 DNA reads TGTGCCAGCGCGAGGGATGTGGACACTGAAGCTTTCTTT.

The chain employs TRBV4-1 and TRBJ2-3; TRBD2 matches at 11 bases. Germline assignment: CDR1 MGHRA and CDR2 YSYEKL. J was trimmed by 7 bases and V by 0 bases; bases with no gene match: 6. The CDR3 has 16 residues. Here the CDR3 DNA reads TGCGCCAGCAGCCAAGAAGCTAGCGGGGGGTATAATACGCAGTATTTT. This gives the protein CASSQEASGGYNTQYF.

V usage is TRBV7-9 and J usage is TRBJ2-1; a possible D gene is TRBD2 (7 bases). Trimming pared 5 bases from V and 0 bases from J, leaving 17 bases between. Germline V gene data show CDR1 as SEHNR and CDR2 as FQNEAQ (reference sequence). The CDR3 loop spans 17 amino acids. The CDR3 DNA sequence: TGTGCCAGCAGCCCTTTGGGAGGGGGAAGCTCCTACAATGAGCAGTTCTTC. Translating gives CASSPLGGGSSYNEQFF.

CDR3 in DNA: TGTGCCAGCAGCTTGGGACAGGTACTTCGGGTTTCACCCCTCCACTTT. Translating gives CASSLGQVLRVSPLHF. V and J are TRBV5-4 and TRBJ1-6, with a weak D call TRBD1 (6 bases). Germline CDR1 is SGHNT and CDR2 is YYREEE (reference sequence). This CDR3 has 16 amino acids. V was clipped by 0 bases and J by 9 bases, with 16 bases between them. Using reference TRBV5-4 and TRBJ1-6 for the parts outside the CDR3, the full variable domain is ETGVTQSPTHLIKTRGQQVTLRCSSQSGHNTVSWYQQALGQGPQFIFQYYREEENGRGNFPPRFSGLQFPNYSSELNVNALELDDSALYLCASSLGQVLRVSPLHFGNGTRLTVT.

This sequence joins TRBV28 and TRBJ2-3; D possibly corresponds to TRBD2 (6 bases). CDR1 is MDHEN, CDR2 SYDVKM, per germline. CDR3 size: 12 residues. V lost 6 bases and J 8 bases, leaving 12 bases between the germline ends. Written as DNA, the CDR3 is TGTGCCAGCAGCCTCCCCGGGGGTACGCAGTATTTT. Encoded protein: CASSLPGGTQYF. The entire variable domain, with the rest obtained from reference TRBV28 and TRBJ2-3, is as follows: DVKVTQSSRYLVKRTGEKVFLECVQDMDHENMFWYRQDPGLGLRLIYFSYDVKMKEKGDIPEGYSVSREKKERFSLILESASTNQTSMYLCASSLPGGTQYFGPGTRLTVL.

CDR3 DNA: TGTGCCAGCAGCTTACTCCCCCTCGGGATGAACACTGAAGCTTTCTTT. Translating gives CASSLLPLGMNTEAFF. This chain joins TRBV7-2 and TRBJ1-1; D is uncertain. V lost 2 bases, J lost 0 bases, and 13 bases lay in between. The CDR3 covers 16 residues. In germline, CDR1 is SGHTA, CDR2 FQGNSA.

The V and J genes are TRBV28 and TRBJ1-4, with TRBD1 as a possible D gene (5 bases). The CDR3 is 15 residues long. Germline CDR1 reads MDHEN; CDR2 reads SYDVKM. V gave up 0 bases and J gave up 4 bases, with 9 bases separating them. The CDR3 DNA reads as TGTGCCAGCAGTTTATGGGGGAGGGGTAATGAAAAACTGTTTTTT. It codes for CASSLWGRGNEKLFF.

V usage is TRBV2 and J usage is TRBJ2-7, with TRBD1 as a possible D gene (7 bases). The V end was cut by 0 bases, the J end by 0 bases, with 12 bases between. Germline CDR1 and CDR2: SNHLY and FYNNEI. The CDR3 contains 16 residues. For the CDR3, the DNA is TGTGCCAGCAGTGAAGCCGGCAGGGGGGTCTCCTACGAGCAGTACTTC. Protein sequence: CASSEAGRGVSYEQYF.

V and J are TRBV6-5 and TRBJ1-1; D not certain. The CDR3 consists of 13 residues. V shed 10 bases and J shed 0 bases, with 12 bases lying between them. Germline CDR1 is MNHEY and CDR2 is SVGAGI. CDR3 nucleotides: TGTGCCACCAAGGCGGGTTTGAACACTGAAGCTTTCTTT. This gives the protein CATKAGLNTEAFF.